Shown below are 19 T cell receptor beta chains from a single sample sequenced in a study of T-cell reconstitution after alpha-beta-depleted transplantation in children. The TCRbeta library incorporated unique molecular identifiers. In TCRdb, the PCR reads were re-called with MiXCR into one record per CDR3 protein. The data show about 300,000 distinct CDR3 sequences, approximately 7.3% seen once. Whole-study results and caveats: From newly produced T cells came most of the T-cell counts and diversity one year after transplant.

No antigen has been identified for these receptors. The sequencing used peripheral blood, collected 360 days after TCRalphabeta/CD19-depleted stem cell transplant. Receptors were obtained from a female patient between 2 and 15 years old who had a stem cell transplant for Fanconi anemia, so the T cells may come from the graft donor.

This clonotype was counted a few times. This chain joins TRBV6-2 or TRBV6-3 and TRBJ2-3; 8 bases fit TRBD2. The CDR3 totals 17 residues. V was clipped by 6 bases and J by 2 bases; unmatched bases: 13. Germline CDR1 and CDR2: MNHEY and SVGEGT. As DNA, the CDR3 is TGTGCCAGCAGACCCATGTGGCTAGCGGGCTTCACAGATACGCAGTATTTT. This gives the protein CASRPMWLAGFTDTQYF.

The chain couples TRBV7-6 to TRBJ2-6, with D possibly being TRBD2 (5 bases). CDR1 is SGHVS, CDR2 FNYEAQ, per germline. Trimming pared 4 bases from V and 3 bases from J, leaving 10 bases between. CDR3 size: 15 residues. The CDR3 DNA sequence: TGTGCCAGCAGCTCAAGGGAGAATGGGGCCAACGTCCTGACTTTC. Translated, it gives CASSSRENGANVLTF.

This clonotype appeared a few times. This chain links TRBV13 with TRBJ2-7; tentatively, D is TRBD2 (7 bases). Germline CDR1 PRHDT, CDR2 FYEKMQ (reference sequence). Trimming pared 3 bases from V and 2 bases from J, leaving 11 bases between. This CDR3 spans 14 amino acids. CDR3 loop: CASSFGRGPYEQYF. DNA for the CDR3: TGTGCCAGCAGCTTTGGGCGGGGGCCCTACGAGCAGTACTTC.

This clonotype was seen a few times. J is TRBJ2-7 and V is TRBV7-9; possible D gene TRBD1, 6 bases. This CDR3 region has 17 residues. The V end was cut by 3 bases, the J end by 0 bases, with 18 bases between. Germline loops: CDR1 SEHNR, CDR2 FQNEAQ (reference sequence). The chain's CDR3 is CASSFTPPRGGSYEQYF. The CDR3 DNA reads TGTGCCAGCAGCTTTACCCCCCCCAGAGGGGGCTCCTACGAGCAGTACTTC. Based on the CDR3 plus reference TRBV7-9 and TRBJ2-7, the full variable domain is DTGVSQNPRHKITKRGQNVTFRCDPISEHNRLYWYRQTLGQGPEFLTYFQNEAQLEKSRLLSDRFSAERPKGSFSTLEIQRTEQGDSAMYLCASSFTPPRGGSYEQYFGPGTRLTVT.

V usage is TRBV4-3 and J usage is TRBJ1-2; D is undetermined. The CDR3 is 16 residues long. The V end lost 0 bases, the J end lost 4 bases, and 15 bases lay between the germline ends. The germline CDR1 and CDR2 sequences are LGHNA and YSLEER. CDR3 protein: CASSQDWSGRGYGYTF. DNA of the CDR3: TGCGCCAGCAGCCAAGATTGGTCGGGTCGGGGCTATGGCTACACCTTC.

This clonotype was recorded a few times. The chain carries TRBV5-1 and TRBJ2-2, with D hard to call. Trimming stripped 4 bases from V and 6 bases from J, with 10 bases between. The CDR3 contains 13 residues. Germline V lookup: CDR1 SGHRS, CDR2 YFSETQ. The DNA of the CDR3 is TGCGCCAGCAGCGCCGAATTTCCCGGGGAGCTGTTTTTT. This sequence encodes CASSAEFPGELFF.

This clonotype was observed many times. The chain couples TRBV5-1 to TRBJ2-1; a possible D gene is TRBD1 (5 bases). The CDR3 extends over 13 amino acids. The ends were cut back, 4 bases at V and 4 bases at J, with 9 bases in the middle. CDR1 and CDR2 from the germline V gene are SGHRS and YFSETQ. CDR3 nucleotide sequence: TGCGCCAGCAGCGCAGGGTTTTACAATGAGCAGTTCTTC. It codes for CASSAGFYNEQFF.

This clonotype turned up a few times. This sequence joins TRBV5-4 and TRBJ2-5, with D perhaps TRBD1 (6 bases). The CDR3 consists of 14 residues. The ends were cut back, 4 bases at V and 3 bases at J, with 13 bases in the middle. Per germline, CDR1 SGHNT and CDR2 YYREEE (reference sequence). The CDR3 sequence is CASSVGDMKETQYF. Here the CDR3 DNA reads TGTGCCAGCAGCGTGGGGGACATGAAAGAGACCCAGTACTTC.

This clonotype has a count of ten or more. The gene calls are TRBV10-3 and TRBJ2-3, with TRBD1 matching over 8 bases. The germline CDR1 and CDR2 sequences are ENHRY and SYGVKD. The CDR3 covers 13 residues. With 6 bases clipped from V and 5 bases from J, the junction kept 4 bases outside the gene matches. The CDR3 region has the DNA TGTGCCATCAGGACAGGGGAGAAAGATACGCAGTATTTT. Its translation is CAIRTGEKDTQYF.

This clonotype came up many times. The gene calls are TRBV29-1 and TRBJ2-7; 7 bases match TRBD1. Germline CDR1 is SQVTM and CDR2 is ANQGSEA. This CDR3 comprises 13 residues. After removal of 6 bases from V and 0 bases from J, the junction contained 5 bases not matched to a gene. Written as DNA, the CDR3 is TGCAGCGTGTGGACAGGTAGCTCCTACGAGCAGTACTTC. Protein sequence: CSVWTGSSYEQYF.

This clonotype was seen more than once but under ten times. The chain employs TRBV20-1 and TRBJ1-5; D may be TRBD1 (5 bases). This CDR3 spans 15 amino acids. Germline-derived CDR1 and CDR2 are DFQATT and SNEGSKA (reference sequence). V gave up 5 bases and J gave up 1 base, with 15 bases separating them. This CDR3 is CSASGSGRSNQPQHF. CDR3 bases: TGCAGTGCTTCAGGGAGTGGACGAAGCAATCAGCCCCAGCATTTT.

This clonotype has just a few counts. This may be a read error: a much more frequent sequence differs by one nucleotide. This sequence joins TRBV3-1 and TRBJ2-1, with no clear D. V shed 8 bases and J shed 0 bases, with 14 bases lying between them. The CDR3 runs to 15 residues. Germline V lookup: CDR1 LGHDT, CDR2 YNNKEL (reference sequence). CDR3 DNA: TGTGCCAGCTGCCGCAGCGATTTCTCCTACAATGAGCAGTTCTTC. It specifies CASCRSDFSYNEQFF.

This clonotype was seen ten or more times. The chain employs TRBV5-1 and TRBJ1-1, with D possibly TRBD1 on 5 matching bases. The CDR3 has 15 amino acids. Germline V gene data show CDR1 as SGHRS and CDR2 as YFSETQ. V lost 4 bases, J lost 4 bases, and 17 bases lay in between. The CDR3 DNA reads TGCGCCAGCAGCATGGGAGGGGCCGGGGGCACTGAAGCTTTCTTT. This translates into CASSMGGAGGTEAFF.

The sample holds many counts of this clonotype. V gene TRBV12-3 or TRBV12-4 combines with J gene TRBJ2-7, with 15 bases that match TRBD2. The trim removed 5 bases at V and 5 bases at J, leaving 10 bases unmatched. This CDR3 has 17 residues. The CDR3 DNA reads TGTGCCAGCAGTCCTTGGACTAGCGGGGGGGCAGGCAACGAGCAGTACTTC. Its protein is CASSPWTSGGAGNEQYF.

Many counts were recorded for this clonotype. The gene calls are TRBV5-1 and TRBJ2-4, with D tentatively TRBD1 (5 bases). V was trimmed by 0 bases and J by 0 bases, leaving 13 bases between them. Germline V gives CDR1 SGHRS, CDR2 YFSETQ. The CDR3 has 17 amino acids. For the CDR3, the DNA is TGCGCCAGCAGCTTGGCGACAGAATTACTAGCCAAAAACATTCAGTACTTC. Translation gives CASSLATELLAKNIQYF.

Ten or more counts support this clonotype. The V and J genes are TRBV5-1 and TRBJ1-2; no clear D. Trimming left V 0 bases short and J 8 bases short, with 14 bases between. This CDR3 is built from 14 residues. Per the germline V gene, CDR1 is SGHRS and CDR2 is YFSETQ. CDR3 region: CASSLEPSAGGYTF. CDR3 coding DNA: TGCGCCAGCAGCTTGGAACCGTCCGCGGGGGGCTACACCTTC.

This clonotype was recorded at least ten times. The CDR3 DNA follows: TGCGCCAGCAGCTTTGGGTCAAAAGAGACCCAGTACTTC. Its translation is CASSFGSKETQYF. J is TRBJ2-5 and V is TRBV5-1; D remains unclear. The V end was cut by 2 bases, the J end by 3 bases, with 8 bases between. Germline V gene data show CDR1 as SGHRS and CDR2 as YFSETQ. The CDR3 consists of 13 residues.

This clonotype was recorded at least ten times. V gene TRBV5-1 combines with J gene TRBJ2-1, with 7 bases identical to TRBD1. V dropped 0 bases and J dropped 14; count of bases not matched to a gene: 8. Germline CDR1 reads SGHRS; CDR2 reads YFSETQ. The CDR3 sequence is 13 residues long. Here the CDR3 DNA reads TGCGCCAGCAGCTTGGATACGCGACAGGGCGAGTTCTTC. Translated: CASSLDTRQGEFF.

V and J are TRBV19 and TRBJ1-2; D is unclear. The CDR3 sequence is 18 residues long. The germline V gene has CDR1 LNHDA and CDR2 SQIVND (reference sequence). V lost 2 bases, J lost 0 bases, and 19 bases lay in between. CDR3 in amino acids: CASSIKRFGGETNYGYTF. The CDR3 region has the DNA TGTGCCAGTAGTATAAAGAGGTTCGGCGGTGAAACTAACTATGGCTACACCTTC.